These 10 T cell receptor beta chains were sequenced from one sample in a study of T cell responses to AZD1222 COVID-19 vaccine. The data were produced by immunoSEQ multiplex PCR, yet TCRdb's version contains in-frame clones alone and is incomplete. The sample includes roughly 140,000 clones, 90% to 95% of them seen just once. The sample consisted of peripheral blood, taken on day 0 of AZD1222 vaccination. These receptors were collected from an adult in good health.

This chain joins TRBV11-2 and TRBJ1-6; D remains unclear. The CDR3 covers 13 residues. Trimming took off 4 bases at V and 8 bases at J, with 9 bases between the two ends. Germline lookup yields CDR1 SGHAT and CDR2 FQNNGV. CDR3 in DNA: TGTGCCAGCAGCTCCCCCGGGGATTCACCCCTCCACTTT. It is translated as CASSSPGDSPLHF. Supplemented by reference TRBV11-2 and TRBJ1-6, the full variable domain reads EAGVAQSPRYKIIEKRQSVAFWCNPISGHATLYWYQQILGQGPKLLIQFQNNGVVDDSQLPKDRFSAERLKGVDSTLKIQPAKLEDSAVYLCASSSPGDSPLHFGNGTRLTVT.

This chain joins TRBV2 and TRBJ1-2; D gene ambiguous. Looked up from germline, CDR1 is SNHLY and CDR2 is FYNNEI. The CDR3 loop spans 16 amino acids. V lost 7 bases and J 0 bases, leaving 18 bases between the germline ends. The CDR3: CASTPERHRANYGYTF. CDR3 nucleotide sequence: TGTGCCAGCACCCCCGAGAGACACCGAGCTAACTATGGCTACACCTTC.

The chain uses TRBV7-2 and TRBJ1-4; maybe TRBD1 (5 bases). The CDR3 length is 13 residues. CDR1 and CDR2 from the germline V gene are SGHTA and FQGNSA. Deletions cut 1 base from V and 8 bases from J, with 8 bases between. CDR3 amino acids: CASSLGGSEKLFF. The CDR3 nucleotides read TGTGCCAGCAGCTTAGGGGGGTCGGAAAAACTGTTTTTT.

V gene TRBV5-1 combines with J gene TRBJ2-7, with 7 bases matching TRBD1. The junction had 12 bases not matched to a gene; V was cut back by 3 bases and J by 6 bases. Germline CDR1 reads SGHRS; CDR2 reads YFSETQ. The CDR3 length is 15 residues. The CDR3 DNA follows: TGCGCCAGCAGCTCTATGACAGGGAAGGGGTCCGAGCAGTACTTC. This codes for CASSSMTGKGSEQYF. Looking up the rest from reference TRBV5-1 and TRBJ2-7 gives the full variable domain: KAGVTQTPRYLIKTRGQQVTLSCSPISGHRSVSWYQQTPGQGLQFLFEYFSETQRNKGNFPGRFSGRQFSNSRSEMNVSTLELGDSALYLCASSSMTGKGSEQYFGPGTRLTVT.

This clone was recorded only once. The chain has TRBV6-5 and TRBJ1-2; possible D gene TRBD1, 6 bases. Per the germline V gene, CDR1 is MNHEY and CDR2 is SVGAGI. Deletions cut 7 bases from V and 4 bases from J, with 19 bases between. CDR3 length equals 15 residues. The CDR3 reads CASTLKFQGSYGYTF. CDR3 in DNA: TGTGCCAGCACCTTAAAATTTCAGGGGTCCTATGGCTACACCTTC.

The chain joins TRBV6-5 to TRBJ1-1, with D maybe TRBD1 (6 bases). V lost 8 bases, J lost 3 bases, and 16 bases lay in between. Germline V gene data show CDR1 as MNHEY and CDR2 as SVGAGI. The CDR3 sequence is 14 residues long. This CDR3 is CASGTTGYDTEAFF. The CDR3 region has the DNA TGTGCCAGCGGTACAACAGGGTACGACACTGAAGCTTTCTTT.

The V and J genes are TRBV7-2 and TRBJ2-3; D is possibly TRBD1 or TRBD2 (5 bases each). The germline V and J ends were trimmed by 5 bases and 3 bases, with 15 bases remaining between them. There are 15 residues in the CDR3. Germline loops: CDR1 SGHTA, CDR2 FQGNSA. CDR3: CASSPTGHFTDTQYF. CDR3 sequence (DNA): TGTGCCAGCAGCCCAACGGGGCATTTTACAGATACGCAGTATTTT.

The chain couples TRBV12-3 or TRBV12-4 to TRBJ1-1; a possible D gene is TRBD1 (5 bases). Trimming cost V 5 bases and J 4 bases, with 11 bases left between them. The CDR3 contains 13 residues. This CDR3 is CASSRDPLTEAFF. The CDR3 DNA sequence: TGTGCCAGCAGTAGGGACCCTCTCACTGAAGCTTTCTTT.

This clone was found once. The chain links TRBV5-6 to TRBJ2-7; the D gene is possibly TRBD1 (6 bases). CDR1 is SGHDT and CDR2 is YYEEEE in the germline V gene. This CDR3 is built from 16 residues. Between the trimmed V and J ends, which lost 5 bases and 1 base, there was a span of 19 bases. CDR3 sequence reads: CASRPLTWTASYEQYF. The CDR3 DNA reads as TGTGCCAGCAGACCTCTAACCTGGACAGCTTCCTACGAGCAGTACTTC.

The genes are TRBV6-5 and TRBJ1-1; unclear D gene. The V gene lost 6 bases and the J gene lost 1 base, with 6 bases spanning the gap. Germline V lookup: CDR1 MNHEY, CDR2 SVGAGI. This CDR3 is built from 12 residues. The CDR3 DNA reads as TGTGCCAGCAGGGACCCGAACACTGAAGCTTTCTTT. Its translation: CASRDPNTEAFF.